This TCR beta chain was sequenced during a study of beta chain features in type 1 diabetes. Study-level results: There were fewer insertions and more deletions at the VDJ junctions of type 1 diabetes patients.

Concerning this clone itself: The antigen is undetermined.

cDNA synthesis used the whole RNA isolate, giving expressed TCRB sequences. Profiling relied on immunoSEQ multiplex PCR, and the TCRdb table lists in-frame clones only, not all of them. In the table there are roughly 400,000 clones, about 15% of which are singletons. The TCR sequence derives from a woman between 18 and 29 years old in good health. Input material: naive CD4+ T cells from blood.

The chain's CDR3 is CASSNGLPTLSYEQYF. In nucleotides, the CDR3 is TGTGCCAGCAGCAACGGACTGCCCACCCTCTCCTACGAGCAGTACTTC. The chain uses TRBV27 and TRBJ2-7; tentatively, D is TRBD2 (5 bases). The CDR3 has 16 residues. Trimming cost V 6 bases and J 0 bases, with 18 bases left between them. In germline, CDR1 is MNHEY, CDR2 SMNVEV (reference sequence).